The 23 T cell receptor beta chains below were found in one sample sequenced in a study of blood T cell repertoires in COVID-19. Clones were sequenced by immunoSEQ multiplex PCR, and TCRdb holds only the in-frame ones, with some missing. The table has 310,000 or so clones, approximately 90% seen once. The sequencing input was peripheral blood. The source of these receptors is a woman younger than 45 with COVID-19, enrolled during active disease.

CDR3 sequence (DNA): TGTGCCAGCAGTGGGGGTAGAGTACTGGGACTAAGATTTGCAGATACGCAGTATTTT. Translated: CASSGGRVLGLRFADTQYF. The chain employs TRBV2 and TRBJ2-3, with 7 bases that match TRBD2. CDR3 length: 19 amino acids. The V gene end was trimmed by 4 bases and the J gene end by 4 bases; junction bases not matched to a gene: 20. The germline gives CDR1 SNHLY, CDR2 FYNNEI.

The rearrangement joins TRBV20-1 to TRBJ2-1; TRBD2 agrees at 9 bases. CDR3 length: 14 amino acids. With 3 bases clipped from V and 9 bases from J, the junction kept 9 bases outside the gene matches. Germline CDR1 DFQATT, CDR2 SNEGSKA (reference sequence). Here the CDR3 DNA reads TGCAGTGCTAGTATTAGCGGGAGTAATAGTGAGCAGTTCTTC. Translation: CSASISGSNSEQFF.

DNA for the CDR3: TGTGCCAGCAGCTTTAAAATGGGACAGGGGATCCAAGAGACCCAGTACTTC. It is translated as CASSFKMGQGIQETQYF. The chain employs TRBV5-4 and TRBJ2-5, with TRBD1 identical over 10 bases. There are 17 residues in the CDR3. CDR1 is SGHNT and CDR2 is YYREEE in the germline V gene (reference sequence). Trimming took 2 bases from V and 1 from J; bases not matched to a gene: 8.

V and J are TRBV4-2 and TRBJ2-2; D gene uncertain. This CDR3 is 17 amino acids long. V was cut by 0 bases and J by 1 base, with 12 bases left in between. The germline gives CDR1 LGHNA, CDR2 YNFKEQ. CDR3 DNA sequence: TGTGCCAGCAGCCAAGATTATTTTAGAGGGAACACCGGGGAGCTGTTTTTT. Residues: CASSQDYFRGNTGELFF.

The chain has TRBV11-2 and TRBJ2-3, with D perhaps TRBD2 (6 bases). The CDR3 length is 14 residues. Trimming removed 3 bases at V and 6 bases at J, with 13 bases between. Germline CDR1 SGHAT, CDR2 FQNNGV. This CDR3 reads CASSLIAARDTQYF. The DNA of the CDR3 is TGTGCCAGCAGCTTGATAGCGGCCCGCGATACGCAGTATTTT.

The chain employs TRBV3-1 (or the pseudogene TRBV3-2) and TRBJ2-3; D gene unclear. Trimming cost V 4 bases and J 2 bases, with 16 bases left between them. CDR1 is LGHDT, CDR2 YNNKEL, per germline (reference sequence). The CDR3 extends over 16 amino acids. CDR3 sequence reads: CASSPQVPQITDTQYF. The CDR3 DNA follows: TGTGCCAGCAGCCCCCAGGTGCCGCAAATCACAGATACGCAGTATTTT.

CDR3 sequence (DNA): TGCGCCAGCAGTGAGTCAGCGCAGGGGAACTACGAGCAGTACTTC. This sequence encodes CASSESAQGNYEQYF. The gene calls are TRBV10-1 and TRBJ2-7, with D possibly being TRBD1 (6 bases). This CDR3 spans 15 amino acids. CDR1 is WNHNN and CDR2 is SYGVQD in the germline V gene (reference sequence). The V end was cut by 0 bases, the J end by 3 bases, with 12 bases between.

The chain links TRBV19 to TRBJ1-4; 9 bases agree with TRBD1. Germline assignment: CDR1 LNHDA and CDR2 SQIVND (reference sequence). The V gene end was trimmed by 5 bases and the J gene end by 5 bases; junction bases not matched to a gene: 6. This CDR3 has 15 residues. CDR3 amino acids: CASSPGQGQNEKLFF. The CDR3 DNA is TGTGCCAGTAGTCCGGGACAGGGCCAGAATGAAAAACTGTTTTTT.

In nucleotides, the CDR3 is TGTGCCAGCTCCGAAGGACAGGGCAGCTCCTACAATGAGCAGTTCTTC. Translated, it gives CASSEGQGSSYNEQFF. V gene TRBV7-8 combines with J gene TRBJ2-1, with 8 bases fitting TRBD1. This CDR3 is built from 16 residues. CDR1 and CDR2 (germline): SGHVS, FQNEAQ. With 8 bases clipped from V and 0 bases from J, the junction kept 9 bases outside the gene matches.

The CDR3 loop reads CASSQDLSHSTDTQYF. DNA of the CDR3: TGTGCCAGCAGCCAAGACCTCAGCCACAGTACAGATACGCAGTATTTT. V and J are TRBV14 and TRBJ2-3; D uncertain. CDR3 length: 16 amino acids. V was shortened by 0 bases and J by 3 bases, with 13 bases between the two germline ends. Germline V lookup: CDR1 SGHDN, CDR2 FVKESK. The full variable domain, its missing parts supplied by reference TRBV14 and TRBJ2-3, is EAGVTQFPSHSVIEKGQTVTLRCDPISGHDNLYWYRRVMGKEIKFLLHFVKESKQDESGMPNNRFLAERTGGTYSTLKVQPAELEDSGVYFCASSQDLSHSTDTQYFGPGTRLTVL.

This chain uses TRBV5-1 with TRBJ1-2; 10 bases agree with TRBD1. There are 16 residues in the CDR3. The trim removed 5 bases at V and 3 bases at J, leaving 10 bases unmatched. Germline CDR1 and CDR2: SGHRS and YFSETQ. The CDR3 reads CASRARQGAEDYGYTF. The CDR3 nucleotides are TGCGCCAGCAGAGCTAGACAGGGGGCTGAGGACTATGGCTACACCTTC.

The V and J genes are TRBV11-2 and TRBJ2-5; D not resolved. The germline gives CDR1 SGHAT, CDR2 FQNNGV. The CDR3 runs 15 residues. V dropped 3 bases and J dropped 1 base, with 12 bases sitting between them. Written as DNA, the CDR3 is TGTGCCAGCAGCTTCTCAGGCCGAGTCCAAGAGACCCAGTACTTC. Its protein product is CASSFSGRVQETQYF. The variable domain in full, with the rest retrieved from reference TRBV11-2 and TRBJ2-5, is EAGVAQSPRYKIIEKRQSVAFWCNPISGHATLYWYQQILGQGPKLLIQFQNNGVVDDSQLPKDRFSAERLKGVDSTLKIQPAKLEDSAVYLCASSFSGRVQETQYFGPGTRLLVL.

The chain joins TRBV2 to TRBJ1-2, with 7 bases aligning to TRBD1. The germline V gene encodes CDR1 SNHLY and CDR2 FYNNEI. Unmatched junction bases numbered 10, after V lost 6 bases and J lost 3 bases. CDR3 size: 15 residues. The CDR3 region is CASRQERQGDYGYTF. The CDR3 nucleotides read TGTGCCAGCAGGCAAGAAAGACAGGGTGACTATGGCTACACCTTC.

This chain's CDR3 is CASSQDELAGDSTDTQYF. CDR3 in DNA: TGCGCCAGCAGCCAAGACGAGCTAGCGGGAGACAGCACAGATACGCAGTATTTT. The V call is TRBV4-1, the J call TRBJ2-3; the match to TRBD2 covers 10 bases. CDR1 and CDR2 (germline): MGHRA, YSYEKL. With V trimmed by 0 bases and J by 0 bases, 6 bases remained unmatched. CDR3 length equals 18 residues.

The chain uses TRBV3-1 (or the pseudogene TRBV3-2) and TRBJ2-1; a possible D gene is TRBD2 (6 bases). Germline values: CDR1 LGHDT, CDR2 YNNKEL (reference sequence). The length of the CDR3 is 14 residues. Trimming stripped 0 bases from V and 8 bases from J, with 11 bases between. Written as DNA, the CDR3 is TGTGCCAGCAGCCAAGAGGGGGGAGCGGATGAGCAGTTCTTC. Residues: CASSQEGGADEQFF.

The chain has TRBV20-1 and TRBJ1-1; D call uncertain. Looked up from germline, CDR1 is DFQATT and CDR2 is SNEGSKA (reference sequence). V lost 5 bases, J lost 8 bases, and 12 bases lay in between. The CDR3 totals 11 residues. CDR3 DNA sequence: TGCAGTGCTCAGGCGTGGGAGGAAGCTTTCTTT. Protein sequence: CSAQAWEEAFF.

This clone was recorded a few times. V is TRBV6-1 and J is TRBJ1-1; 7 positions agree with TRBD1. Germline V gene lookup returns CDR1 MNHNS and CDR2 SASEGT. V lost 2 bases to trimming and J lost 4 bases; unmatched junction nucleotides: 1. This CDR3 region has 13 residues. The CDR3 reads CASSERDSTEAFF. CDR3 nucleotides: TGTGCCAGCAGTGAACGGGACAGCACTGAAGCTTTCTTT.

A single count supports this clone. The chain is built from TRBV19 and TRBJ2-7; 7 nucleotides line up with TRBD1. With 1 base clipped from V and 5 bases from J, the junction kept 5 bases outside the gene matches. Germline CDR1 reads LNHDA; CDR2 reads SQIVND (reference sequence). The CDR3 totals 14 residues. CDR3 sequence (DNA): TGTGCCAGTAGTATAGCCGACAGGGTAAACGAGCAGTACTTC. Its translation is CASSIADRVNEQYF.

This chain joins TRBV29-1 and TRBJ2-7, with TRBD1 identical over 7 bases. Germline trimming cut 7 bases from V and 6 bases from J; bases unmatched to any gene: 9. Per germline, CDR1 SQVTM and CDR2 ANQGSEA. The CDR3 consists of 12 residues. CDR3 region: CSGKRGRGEQYF. The DNA of the CDR3 is TGCAGCGGAAAGAGGGGGCGCGGCGAGCAGTACTTC.

The chain is built from TRBV6-1 and TRBJ1-1; D possibly corresponds to TRBD1 (6 bases). The CDR3 sequence is 16 residues long. Germline V gene data show CDR1 as MNHNS and CDR2 as SASEGT. V was shortened by 2 bases and J by 0 bases, with 13 bases between the two germline ends. CDR3 coding DNA: TGTGCCAGCAGTGAAAGAGGCCAGGGGTTGAACACTGAAGCTTTCTTT. Amino acids: CASSERGQGLNTEAFF.

This chain uses TRBV7-2 with TRBJ1-6, with D perhaps TRBD1 (5 bases). Germline CDR1 reads SGHTA; CDR2 reads FQGNSA. This CDR3 region has 16 residues. V dropped 2 bases and J dropped 9 bases, with 17 bases sitting between them. The CDR3 DNA reads TGTGCCAGCAGCTTATCGTCCGGCAGGGTTAGTTCACCCCTCCACTTT. It is translated as CASSLSSGRVSSPLHF.

This chain joins TRBV6-5 and TRBJ1-2; 7 bases are shared with TRBD1. The length of the CDR3 is 15 residues. Germline-derived CDR1 and CDR2 are MNHEY and SVGAGI. V lost 6 bases, J lost 5 bases, and 12 bases stayed unmatched. The CDR3 spells CASRPLGGQNYGYTF. In DNA form, the CDR3 reads TGTGCCAGCAGACCGTTAGGGGGACAGAATTATGGCTACACCTTC.

J is TRBJ2-7 and V is TRBV3-1 (or the pseudogene TRBV3-2); D call uncertain. The CDR3 covers 14 residues. Germline V gives CDR1 LGHDT, CDR2 YNNKEL (reference sequence). Trimming removed 3 bases at V and 1 base at J, with 10 bases between. The CDR3 is CASSHDIASYEQYF. CDR3 bases: TGTGCCAGCAGCCATGACATCGCTTCCTACGAGCAGTACTTC.